The present T cell receptor beta chain was sequenced within a study of regulatory T cells in long-lasting Graves disease. In building TCR beta libraries, iRepertoire HTBI primers were used together with Arm-PCR of CDR3 regions. One entry per CDR3 protein, called by TCRdb with MiXCR from the multiplex PCR reads. The sample gives 450,000 to 650,000 distinct CDR3 sequences, 15% to 20% of which show up once; roughly 25% is in the top ten. Time point reported: newly diagnosed GD, antithyroid drugs for less than 3 months. Making the TCR library involved RNA that had been extracted from PBMCs. The CDR3 sequence is 14 residues long. Germline V gene data show CDR1 as DFQATT and CDR2 as SNEGSKA (reference sequence). V was pared by 0 bases and J by 7 bases, with 10 bases between. Comments on this clonotype: What it binds is not known.

Overall study findings and caveats: Persistent disease was associated with favored TRBV28 usage and with favored use of TRBJ1-2 and TRBJ2-5.

The sample was also linked to a second study, of T cells in Graves' hyperthyroidism and ophthalmopathy. That report notes: Hyperthyroidism was newly diagnosed in patients aged 18 to 65 (duration under 2 months). Most expanded thyroid clonotypes above 0.001 also appeared in blood.

The V and J genes are TRBV20-1 and TRBJ1-6; D possibly corresponds to TRBD1 (5 bases). The sequence derives from a woman aged 35-60 years with Graves disease. The sample was peripheral blood mononuclear cells (PBMCs), taken at new diagnosis, from a patient treated with antithyroid drugs. The CDR3 loop is CSARDPGKNSPLHF. The CDR3 coding sequence is TGCAGTGCTAGAGATCCAGGGAAGAATTCACCCCTCCACTTT.